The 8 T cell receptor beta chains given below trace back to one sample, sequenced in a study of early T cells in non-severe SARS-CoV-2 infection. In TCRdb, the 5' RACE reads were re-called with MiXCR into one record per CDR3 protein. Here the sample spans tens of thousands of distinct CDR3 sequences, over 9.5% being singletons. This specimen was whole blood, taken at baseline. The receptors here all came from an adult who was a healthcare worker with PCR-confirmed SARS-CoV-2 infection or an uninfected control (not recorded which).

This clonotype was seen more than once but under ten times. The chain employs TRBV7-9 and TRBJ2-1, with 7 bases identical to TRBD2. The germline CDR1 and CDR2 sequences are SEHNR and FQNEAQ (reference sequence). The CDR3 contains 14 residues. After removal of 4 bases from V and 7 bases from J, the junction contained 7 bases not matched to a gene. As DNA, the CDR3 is TGTGCCAGCAGCTACGGTACTAGCGCGAATGAGCAGTTCTTC. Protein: CASSYGTSANEQFF.

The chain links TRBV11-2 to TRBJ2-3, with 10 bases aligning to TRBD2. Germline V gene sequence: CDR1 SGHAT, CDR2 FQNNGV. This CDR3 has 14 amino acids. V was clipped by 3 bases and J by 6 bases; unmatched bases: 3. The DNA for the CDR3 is TGTGCCAGCAGCTTCCTAGCGGGAGTGGATACGCAGTATTTT. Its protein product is CASSFLAGVDTQYF.

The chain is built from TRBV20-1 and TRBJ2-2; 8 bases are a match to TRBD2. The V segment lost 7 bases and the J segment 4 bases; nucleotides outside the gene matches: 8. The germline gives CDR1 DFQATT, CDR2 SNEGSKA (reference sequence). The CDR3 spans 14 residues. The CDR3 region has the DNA TGCAGTGTTCACGAGCGGGGGCTCACCGGGGAGCTGTTTTTT. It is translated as CSVHERGLTGELFF.

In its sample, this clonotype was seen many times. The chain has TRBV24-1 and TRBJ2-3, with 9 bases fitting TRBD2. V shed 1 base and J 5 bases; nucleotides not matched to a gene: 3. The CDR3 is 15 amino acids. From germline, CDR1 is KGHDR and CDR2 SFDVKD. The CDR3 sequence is CATSDFGLAIDTQYF. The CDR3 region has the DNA TGTGCCACCAGTGATTTCGGACTAGCGATAGATACGCAGTATTTT.

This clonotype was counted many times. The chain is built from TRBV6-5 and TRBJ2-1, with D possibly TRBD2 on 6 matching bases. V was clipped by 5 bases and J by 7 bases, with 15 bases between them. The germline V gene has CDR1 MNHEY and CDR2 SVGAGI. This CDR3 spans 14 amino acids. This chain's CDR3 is CASSPLEGWNEQFF. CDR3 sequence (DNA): TGTGCCAGCAGTCCCCTGGAGGGGTGGAATGAGCAGTTCTTC.

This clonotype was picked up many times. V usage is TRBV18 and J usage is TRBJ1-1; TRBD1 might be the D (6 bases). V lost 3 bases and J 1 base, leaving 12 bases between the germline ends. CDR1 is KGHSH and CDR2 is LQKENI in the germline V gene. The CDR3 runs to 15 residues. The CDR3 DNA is TGTGCCAGCTCACCGGAAGACAGGCCGAACACTGAAGCTTTCTTT. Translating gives CASSPEDRPNTEAFF.

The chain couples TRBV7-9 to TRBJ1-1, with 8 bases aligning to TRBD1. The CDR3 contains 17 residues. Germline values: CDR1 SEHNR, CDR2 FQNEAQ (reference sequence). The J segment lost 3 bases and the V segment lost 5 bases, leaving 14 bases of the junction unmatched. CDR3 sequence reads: CASSQPFRGQVDTEAFF. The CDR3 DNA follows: TGTGCCAGCAGCCAACCATTCAGGGGGCAGGTAGACACTGAAGCTTTCTTT.

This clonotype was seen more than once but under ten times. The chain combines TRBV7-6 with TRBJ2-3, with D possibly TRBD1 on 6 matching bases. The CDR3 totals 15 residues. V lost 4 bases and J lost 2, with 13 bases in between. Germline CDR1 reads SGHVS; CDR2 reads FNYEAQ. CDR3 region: CASSWVGAATDTQYF. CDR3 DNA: TGTGCCAGCAGCTGGGTGGGGGCGGCCACAGATACGCAGTATTTT.